The 7 T cell receptor beta chains below come from one sample, sequenced in a study of cytomegalovirus exposure and HLA in healthy donors. In the PCR, 60 Vbeta and 13 Jbeta primers were used. Method: immunoSEQ multiplex PCR; TCRdb's copy keeps in-frame clones and lacks some. The profile shows around 150,000 clones, nearly 80% of them singletons. The sequencing input was PBMCs. The origin of the receptors is a man aged 25-45 years in good health and CMV-seronegative.

Comments on this clone: Other DNA variants within this sample encode the same CDR3. The chain combines TRBV5-1 with TRBJ2-2, with 7 bases matching TRBD1. With V trimmed by 1 base and J by 5 bases, 5 bases remained unmatched. In germline, CDR1 is SGHRS, CDR2 YFSETQ. The CDR3 loop spans 15 amino acids. The CDR3 region has the DNA TGCGCCAGCAGCTTGCGACAGGGAGATACCGGGGAGCTGTTTTTT. Translated, it gives CASSLRQGDTGELFF.

This chain uses TRBV20-1 with TRBJ2-4; 8 nucleotides match TRBD1. J was trimmed by 8 bases and V by 6 bases; bases with no gene match: 3. The CDR3 extends over 11 amino acids. Germline-derived CDR1 and CDR2 are DFQATT and SNEGSKA (reference sequence). CDR3 protein: CSAQTGDIQYF. In nucleotides, the CDR3 is TGCAGTGCGCAGACAGGGGACATTCAGTACTTC.

The chain carries TRBV4-3 and TRBJ2-1, with a possible D match to TRBD2 (5 bases). With 3 bases removed from V and 8 bases from J, the gap between germline ends came to 14 bases. The CDR3 is made up of 14 amino acids. Per germline, CDR1 LGHNA and CDR2 YSLEER. The CDR3 sequence: CASSHSTGGYEQFF. CDR3 DNA: TGCGCCAGCAGCCATAGTACGGGCGGGTATGAGCAGTTCTTC.

The sample holds one count of this clone. The chain joins TRBV21-1 to TRBJ2-3; the table's D call, TRBD2, has no DNA check behind it. TRBV21-1 corresponds to a pseudogene. The CDR3 runs to 14 residues. CDR3 region: CASSTRLSTDTQYF. The CDR3 DNA reads TGTGCCAGCAGCACACGGTTAAGCACAGATACGCAGTATTTT.

This clone was seen a few times. The V and J genes are TRBV10-3 and TRBJ2-3; 9 bases line up with TRBD2. Trimming cost V 0 bases and J 2 bases; bases outside gene matches: 3. The CDR3 runs to 16 residues. The germline CDR1 and CDR2 sequences are ENHRY and SYGVKD. CDR3 protein: CAISESSSGNTDTQYF. CDR3 DNA: TGTGCCATCAGTGAGTCTTCTAGCGGGAACACAGATACGCAGTATTTT.

This clone has just a few counts. The DNA for the CDR3 is TGTGCCAGCAGCTTCGGACTAGCGGGAAATGAGCAGTTCTTC. Translated, it gives CASSFGLAGNEQFF. The chain joins TRBV7-2 to TRBJ2-1, with 12 bases identical to TRBD2. Germline-derived CDR1 and CDR2 are SGHTA and FQGNSA. The length of the CDR3 is 14 residues. V lost 3 bases to trimming and J lost 7 bases; unmatched junction nucleotides: 1.

The V and J genes are TRBV18 and TRBJ2-2; 12 bases fit TRBD2. Germline V gives CDR1 KGHSH, CDR2 LQKENI. The CDR3 extends over 16 amino acids. With 1 base clipped from V and 5 bases from J, the junction kept 2 bases outside the gene matches. Here the CDR3 reads CASSPRLAGGTGELFF. The DNA of the CDR3 is TGTGCCAGCTCACCACGGCTAGCGGGAGGGACCGGGGAGCTGTTTTTT.